The entry below gives a single T cell receptor (beta chain) sequence along with its context. The antigen is not known. PCR involved 60 Vbeta and 13 Jbeta primers. Measured with immunoSEQ multiplex PCR; TCRdb has only the in-frame clones, and not every one. The table shows 200,000 or so clones, with roughly 84% occurring only once. The sample is drawn from a study of cytomegalovirus exposure and HLA in healthy donors. The CDR3 loop spans 14 amino acids. Looked up from germline, CDR1 is MNHEY and CDR2 is SMNVEV (reference sequence). Losses at the gene ends were 6 bases for V and 7 bases for J; bases not matched to a gene: 7. Study conclusions and caveats: Cytomegalovirus-associated status was assigned to 164 TCR beta chains. Later analysis placed DRB1 highest and HLA-C lowest in TCR association rates, which differed by HLA locus. A later analysis appeared to link common viral pathogens to several of the most significant clusters. Immune exposure was documented only through CMV serostatus.

The receptor was isolated from a man in his fifties in good health and CMV-seronegative. The sequenced sample consisted of PBMCs. This rearrangement joins TRBV27 to TRBJ2-1, with TRBD2 matching 9 bases. The CDR3 here is CASRGSGRLNEQFF. In DNA, the CDR3 is TGTGCCAGCAGAGGAAGCGGGAGGTTGAATGAGCAGTTCTTC.